The rows below give T cell receptor beta chains drawn from one sample of a study of tumor T cells in aggressive B-cell lymphoma. The repertoire was sequenced with immunoSEQ multiplex PCR; TCRdb's copy has only in-frame clones and lacks some. The table includes some 10,000 clones, 75% to 85% detected once. The specimen was tumor tissue. These receptors were obtained from an adult with diffuse large B cell lymphoma. CDR3s include the opening cysteine and the closing phenylalanine or tryptophan. The D gene is left open where the match is weak. The listing skips clone size in some rows; elsewhere it reads once, few, many or a size class.

CDR3: CASSTSGTRATETQYF
DNA: TGTGCCAGCAGCACTTCCGGGACTCGAGCAACAGAGACCCAGTACTTC
D: .
size: .
V: TRBV7-9
J: TRBJ2-5

CDR3: CASSSALFNEKLFF
DNA: TGTGCCAGCAGTTCTGCCCTATTTAATGAAAAACTGTTTTTT
D: .
size: .
V: TRBV28
J: TRBJ1-4

CDR3: CASSPVSVSTNEKLFF
DNA: TGTGCCAGCAGCCCCGTTTCGGTATCAACTAATGAAAAACTGTTTTTT
D: .
size: .
V: TRBV28
J: TRBJ1-4

CDR3: CASSLSAQGTDTQYF
DNA: TGTGCCAGCAGTTTATCGGCCCAGGGCACAGATACGCAGTATTTT
D: .
size: .
V: TRBV27
J: TRBJ2-3

CDR3: CASRRRIVGTAQPQHF
DNA: TGTGCCAGCAGGAGACGAATCGTGGGGACAGCTCAGCCCCAGCATTTT
D: TRBD1
size: .
V: TRBV2
J: TRBJ1-5

CDR3: CASSDRGTDTQYF
DNA: TGTGCCAGCAGTGATAGGGGGACGGATACGCAGTATTTT
D: .
size: .
V: TRBV2
J: TRBJ2-3

CDR3: CASSQPGGYGELFF
DNA: TGCGCCAGCAGCCAGCCGGGAGGGTACGGGGAGCTGTTTTTT
D: TRBD2
size: .
V: TRBV4-1
J: TRBJ2-2

CDR3: CASSPYPGQDAEQFF
DNA: TGTGCCAGCTCACCGTACCCGGGACAGGACGCTGAGCAGTTCTTC
D: TRBD1
size: .
V: TRBV18
J: TRBJ2-1

CDR3: CASSYRTGVGYTF
DNA: TGTGCCAGCAGTTACAGGACAGGGGTCGGCTACACCTTC
D: TRBD1
size: once
V: TRBV6-5
J: TRBJ1-2

CDR3: CASTRAWGVSRTEAFF
DNA: TGTGCCAGTACTAGGGCCTGGGGGGTTTCTAGAACTGAAGCTTTCTTT
D: .
size: .
V: TRBV19
J: TRBJ1-1

CDR3: CASSGGGRYEQYF
DNA: TGTGCCAGCTCTGGGGGGGGGCGGTACGAGCAGTACTTC
D: .
size: .
V: TRBV5-5
J: TRBJ2-7

CDR3: CASSLTGGRNTEAFF
DNA: TGTGCCAGCAGCTTGACAGGGGGCCGGAACACTGAAGCTTTCTTT
D: TRBD1
size: .
V: TRBV7-3
J: TRBJ1-1

CDR3: CASSDRGYEQYF
DNA: TGTGCCAGCAGTGACAGGGGCTACGAGCAGTACTTC
D: TRBD1
size: .
V: TRBV6-5
J: TRBJ2-7

CDR3: CASSWSGRGSYEQYF
DNA: TGTGCCAGCAGCTGGAGCGGGAGAGGATCCTACGAGCAGTACTTC
D: TRBD2
size: .
V: TRBV28
J: TRBJ2-7

CDR3: CASSRSSGRKYNEQFF
DNA: TGTGCCAGCAGCCGGTCGTCCGGGAGAAAGTACAATGAGCAGTTCTTC
D: .
size: .
V: TRBV11-3
J: TRBJ2-1

CDR3: CASSLFWNTGELFF
DNA: TGTGCCAGCAGCTTATTCTGGAACACCGGGGAGCTGTTTTTT
D: .
size: .
V: TRBV7-6
J: TRBJ2-2

CDR3: CASSLAGTSGAAGKNEQYF
DNA: TGTGCCAGCAGCTTAGCAGGGACTAGCGGGGCCGCAGGGAAAAACGAGCAGTACTTC
D: TRBD2
size: once
V: TRBV13
J: TRBJ2-7

CDR3: CASSLDRGETYEQYF
DNA: TGTGCCAGCAGCTTAGACAGGGGGGAAACCTACGAGCAGTACTTC
D: TRBD1
size: .
V: TRBV7-2
J: TRBJ2-7

CDR3: CASSRLHSDSGANVLTF
DNA: TGTGCCAGCAGCCGACTACACAGTGACTCTGGGGCCAACGTCCTGACTTTC
D: .
size: .
V: TRBV5-4
J: TRBJ2-6

CDR3: CASTPKRQGFYQPQHF
DNA: TGTGCCAGTACTCCGAAGCGCCAGGGGTTCTATCAGCCCCAGCATTTT
D: .
size: .
V: TRBV19
J: TRBJ1-5

CDR3: CASSYSLSGAYNEQFF
DNA: TGTGCCAGCAGTTACTCTTTAAGCGGAGCTTACAATGAACAGTTCTTC
D: .
size: .
V: TRBV6-6
J: TRBJ2-1

CDR3: CASSLGQGHSRTEAFF
DNA: TGTGCCAGCAGCTTAGGTCAGGGGCATAGTCGCACTGAAGCTTTCTTT
D: .
size: few
V: TRBV7-2
J: TRBJ1-1

CDR3: CASSPLPVGLASNEQFF
DNA: TGCGCCAGTTCCCCTCTCCCGGTAGGACTAGCGAGTAATGAGCAGTTCTTC
D: TRBD2
size: once
V: TRBV5-1
J: TRBJ2-1

CDR3: CASSLRWEQYF
DNA: TGTGCCAGCAGTCTGAGGTGGGAGCAGTACTTC
D: .
size: .
V: TRBV28
J: TRBJ2-7

CDR3: CASSPGTYSRQYF
DNA: TGTGCCAGCAGCCCAGGAACTTATTCCAGGCAGTACTTC
D: .
size: .
V: TRBV25-1
J: TRBJ2-7

CDR3: CASTSMAFSTEAFF
DNA: TGTGCCAGCACCTCGATGGCTTTCAGCACTGAAGCTTTCTTT
D: .
size: .
V: TRBV2
J: TRBJ1-1

CDR3: CASSLAGTGYGNTIYF
DNA: TGCGCCAGCAGCTTGGCCGGGACAGGGTACGGAAACACCATATATTTT
D: TRBD1
size: .
V: TRBV5-1
J: TRBJ1-3

CDR3: CASSLFDRGNEKLFF
DNA: TGTGCCAGCAGCCTCTTCGACAGGGGGAATGAAAAACTGTTTTTT
D: TRBD1
size: .
V: TRBV4-2
J: TRBJ1-4

CDR3: CASSSDGRAYEQYF
DNA: TGTGCCAGCAGTTCGGACGGGAGGGCCTACGAGCAGTACTTC
D: TRBD2
size: .
V: TRBV6-5
J: TRBJ2-7

CDR3: CASSEWASGKVGTGELFF
DNA: TGTGCCAGCAGTGAATGGGCTAGCGGGAAAGTAGGCACCGGGGAGCTGTTTTTT
D: TRBD2
size: .
V: TRBV25-1
J: TRBJ2-2

CDR3: CASSRDSRNTGELFF
DNA: TGTGCCAGCAGTCGGGACAGTAGGAACACCGGGGAGCTGTTTTTT
D: TRBD1
size: .
V: TRBV11-1
J: TRBJ2-2

CDR3: CASSLGLAVSYEQYF
DNA: TGTGCCAGCAGCTTGGGGCTAGCGGTATCCTACGAGCAGTACTTC
D: TRBD2
size: .
V: TRBV7-2
J: TRBJ2-7

CDR3: CASSPAAQTSNQPQHF
DNA: TGTGCCAGCTCACCAGCGGCTCAGACGAGCAATCAGCCCCAGCATTTT
D: .
size: once
V: TRBV18
J: TRBJ1-5

CDR3: CSVLGTSYTQYF
DNA: TGCAGCGTTCTCGGGACTAGCTATACGCAGTATTTT
D: TRBD2
size: .
V: TRBV29-1
J: TRBJ2-3

CDR3: CASSELTSGSGTQYF
DNA: TGTGCCAGCAGTGAATTGACTAGCGGGAGCGGTACGCAGTATTTT
D: TRBD2
size: .
V: TRBV2
J: TRBJ2-3

CDR3: CASSYGGTSGSAEQFF
DNA: TGTGCCAGCAGCTACGGGGGGACTAGCGGGAGTGCTGAGCAGTTCTTC
D: TRBD2
size: .
V: TRBV7-3
J: TRBJ2-1

CDR3: CASRSDRGLGYYTDTQYF
DNA: TGTGCCAGTAGGTCGGACAGGGGACTAGGATACTACACAGATACGCAGTATTTT
D: .
size: .
V: TRBV27
J: TRBJ2-3

CDR3: CASSRGQGEPNQPQHF
DNA: TGTGCCAGCAGCCGCGGACAGGGAGAACCCAATCAGCCCCAGCATTTT
D: TRBD1
size: .
V: TRBV7-9
J: TRBJ1-5

CDR3: CAWRKGGSTEAFF
DNA: TGTGCCTGGAGAAAGGGGGGGTCCACTGAAGCTTTCTTT
D: .
size: few
V: TRBV30
J: TRBJ1-1

CDR3: CSVDRVAEQFF
DNA: TGCAGCGTTGATCGGGTAGCGGAGCAGTTCTTC
D: .
size: .
V: TRBV29-1
J: TRBJ2-1

CDR3: CATSRVGRANTEAFF
DNA: TGTGCCACCAGCAGAGTTGGCAGGGCGAACACTGAAGCTTTCTTT
D: .
size: .
V: TRBV15
J: TRBJ1-1

CDR3: CASSEFGRVNEQFF
DNA: TGTGCCAGCAGTGAGTTCGGCCGGGTAAATGAGCAGTTCTTC
D: .
size: .
V: TRBV6-4
J: TRBJ2-1

CDR3: CASLGTRSGNEQFF
DNA: TGTGCCAGCTTAGGGACACGGTCGGGGAATGAGCAGTTCTTC
D: .
size: .
V: TRBV18
J: TRBJ2-1

CDR3: CASSQGTSGRHEQFF
DNA: TGTGCCAGCAGCCAAGGGACTAGCGGGAGACATGAGCAGTTCTTC
D: TRBD2
size: .
V: TRBV5-6
J: TRBJ2-1

CDR3: CASSLLQGGYTF
DNA: TGTGCCAGCAGTTTATTGCAGGGGGGCTACACCTTC
D: .
size: few
V: TRBV28
J: TRBJ1-2

CDR3: CVWNLRQGPKSYEQYF
DNA: TGTGTCTGGAACCTGAGACAGGGTCCCAAATCCTACGAGCAGTACTTC
D: TRBD1
size: .
V: TRBV30
J: TRBJ2-7

CDR3: CASSSPGSPSSWGYTF
DNA: TGTGCCAGCAGCTCCCCCGGGAGCCCCAGCTCATGGGGCTACACCTTC
D: .
size: .
V: TRBV7-2
J: TRBJ1-2

CDR3: CASSWGRGAFF
DNA: TGTGCCAGCAGTTGGGGGAGGGGTGCTTTCTTT
D: .
size: .
V: TRBV28
J: TRBJ1-1

CDR3: CASRSGVTGANVLTF
DNA: TGTGCCAGCCGCTCGGGGGTCACTGGGGCCAACGTCCTGACTTTC
D: .
size: .
V: TRBV9
J: TRBJ2-6

CDR3: CASSPQRGYNEQFF
DNA: TGTGCCAGCAGCCCCCAGCGGGGCTACAATGAGCAGTTCTTC
D: TRBD2
size: once
V: TRBV7-2
J: TRBJ2-1

CDR3: CAWSWGESEKLFF
DNA: TGTGCCTGGAGTTGGGGGGAGAGTGAAAAACTGTTTTTT
D: .
size: .
V: TRBV30
J: TRBJ1-4

CDR3: CSAIGQSEQFF
DNA: TGCAGTGCTATCGGACAGAGTGAGCAGTTCTTC
D: .
size: .
V: TRBV20-1
J: TRBJ2-1

CDR3: CASSQTSSYEQYF
DNA: TGTGCCAGCAGCCAGACTAGCAGCTACGAGCAGTACTTC
D: TRBD2
size: .
V: TRBV6-6
J: TRBJ2-7

CDR3: CASSLARGNTEAFF
DNA: TGTGCCAGCAGCTTGGCCCGGGGGAACACTGAAGCTTTCTTT
D: .
size: .
V: TRBV7-2
J: TRBJ1-1

CDR3: CASSLKPSGGIYGYTF
DNA: TGTGCCAGCAGTTTAAAACCCTCTGGAGGAATCTATGGCTACACCTTC
D: .
size: .
V: TRBV27
J: TRBJ1-2

CDR3: CASKAREGIYNEQFF
DNA: TGTGCCAGTAAAGCGCGGGAGGGGATCTACAATGAGCAGTTCTTC
D: TRBD2
size: .
V: TRBV19
J: TRBJ2-1

CDR3: CASRRLQAQETQYF
DNA: TGTGCCAGCAGACGATTACAGGCTCAAGAGACCCAGTACTTC
D: .
size: .
V: TRBV7-9
J: TRBJ2-5

CDR3: CASSPGGPGQPQHF
DNA: TGTGCCAGCTCACCGGGGGGGCCAGGTCAGCCCCAGCATTTT
D: .
size: .
V: TRBV18
J: TRBJ1-5

CDR3: CASRPRANSGEKLFF
DNA: TGTGCCAGTAGGCCCCGGGCTAACTCGGGAGAAAAACTGTTTTTT
D: .
size: .
V: TRBV19
J: TRBJ1-4